The source of this TCR beta chain is a study of blood T cell repertoires in COVID-19. Study as a whole: Material from acute and convalescent COVID-19 was sourced from the United States, Italy and Spain.

CDR1 is SEHNR and CDR2 is FQNEAQ in the germline V gene (reference sequence). The length of the CDR3 is 15 residues. V shed 5 bases and J 0 bases; nucleotides not matched to a gene: 6. In the original processing: The authors estimated nucleated cell counts from reference gene primer amplification. The protocol was immunoSEQ multiplex PCR, while the TCRdb copy is restricted to in-frame clones and leaves out a portion. D and trimming were read from the DNA, whereas the V and J calls and clone size are those reported in that table. The sample includes about 280,000 clones, about 85% of them seen just once.

The chain joins TRBV7-9 to TRBJ1-2; 7 bases are shared with TRBD1. The sequenced sample was peripheral blood. The TCR originated in a woman aged 45 to 65 who had recovered from COVID-19. The CDR3 DNA is TGTGCCAGCAGCACCTCAGACAGGGCTAACTATGGCTACACCTTC. It codes for CASSTSDRANYGYTF.